The 27 T cell receptor beta chains below all came from one sample that was sequenced in a study of blood T cell repertoires in COVID-19. The table came from immunoSEQ multiplex PCR; TCRdb's copy has only in-frame clones and leaves some out. Of nearly 250,000 clones detected, just under 85% appear once; the ten largest clones hold under 2%. The sample was peripheral blood. The source of these receptors is a woman over 75 with acute or convalescent COVID-19.

In the case of this clone: Other DNA variants within this sample encode the same CDR3. The chain combines TRBV7-9 with TRBJ1-3; D may be TRBD1 (6 bases). CDR1 SEHNR and CDR2 FQNEAQ come from the germline V gene (reference sequence). V was clipped by 2 bases and J by 2 bases, with 7 bases between them. The CDR3 loop spans 14 amino acids. The DNA of the CDR3 is TGTGCCAGCAGCTTATCAGGGGCTGGAAACACCATATATTTT. It yields the protein CASSLSGAGNTIYF.

This clone was seen more than once but under ten times. The chain has TRBV6-2 or TRBV6-3 and TRBJ2-1; TRBD2 aligns across 11 bases. V trimming: 4 bases; J trimming: 7 bases; junction bases outside the gene matches: 6. This CDR3 region has 15 residues. Germline V CDR1 and CDR2: MNHEY, SVGEGT. The CDR3 coding sequence is TGTGCCAGCAGTTTAGCGGGGGGGGGCCAAAATGAGCAGTTCTTC. Translating gives CASSLAGGGQNEQFF.

The rearrangement links TRBV3-1 (or the pseudogene TRBV3-2) to TRBJ2-4, with 9 bases identical to TRBD2. V lost 4 bases and J lost 1; bases outside the gene matches: 11. The CDR3 is 18 amino acids. Germline V gene data show CDR1 as LGHDT and CDR2 as YNNKEL (reference sequence). This chain's CDR3 is CASSRTPSSGAAKNIQYF. CDR3 DNA sequence: TGTGCCAGCAGCCGCACCCCCTCTAGCGGGGCCGCCAAAAACATTCAGTACTTC.

In this sample, this clone turned up a few times. The rearrangement uses TRBV18 and TRBJ2-5; TRBD1 is a possible D gene (6 bases). Germline V gene sequence: CDR1 KGHSH, CDR2 LQKENI. The CDR3 runs to 13 residues. Trimming shortened V by 4 bases and J by 4 bases, and 10 bases separated the two germline ends. The CDR3: CASSLGGGETQYF. CDR3 in DNA: TGTGCCAGCTCACTTGGGGGCGGAGAGACCCAGTACTTC. Together with reference TRBV18 and TRBJ2-5, the CDR3 gives the full variable domain: NAGVMQNPRHLVRRRGQEARLRCSPMKGHSHVYWYRQLPEEGLKFMVYLQKENIIDESGMPKERFSAEFPKEGPSILRIQQVVRGDSAAYFCASSLGGGETQYFGPGTRLLVL.

The V gene is TRBV7-2, the J gene TRBJ2-3; 12 positions agree with TRBD2. This CDR3 is 16 amino acids long. The ends lost 3 bases at V and 5 bases at J; junction bases unmatched: 6. Per the germline V gene, CDR1 is SGHTA and CDR2 is FQGNSA. Here the CDR3 reads CASSFLAGGQGDTQYF. The CDR3 nucleotides are TGTGCCAGCAGCTTTCTAGCGGGGGGGCAAGGAGATACGCAGTATTTT.

This clone came up once. This chain uses TRBV7-5 with TRBJ2-5; the table names TRBD1, a call not compared with the DNA. TRBV7-5 is an annotated pseudogene. This CDR3 has 14 residues. The CDR3 region has the DNA TGTGTCAGAAGCTTAGTCCCAGGGATGGAGACCCAGTACTTC. It is translated as CVRSLVPGMETQYF.

This sequence joins TRBV9 and TRBJ2-1; 12 nucleotides agree with TRBD1. J lost 7 bases, V lost 3 bases, and 5 bases had no gene match. The germline V gene encodes CDR1 SGDLS and CDR2 YYNGEE. There are 15 residues in the CDR3. This CDR3 is CASSGGQGAVNEQFF. DNA of the CDR3: TGTGCCAGCAGCGGGGGACAGGGGGCGGTAAATGAGCAGTTCTTC.

V usage is TRBV5-1 and J usage is TRBJ2-1; 7 nucleotides line up with TRBD2. V lost 0 bases to trimming and J lost 7 bases; unmatched junction nucleotides: 7. This CDR3 is built from 15 residues. The germline CDR1 and CDR2 sequences are SGHRS and YFSETQ. The CDR3 region is CASSLVPSGENEQFF. The CDR3 region has the DNA TGCGCCAGCAGCTTGGTTCCTAGCGGTGAAAATGAGCAGTTCTTC.

The V gene is TRBV6-2 or TRBV6-3, the J gene TRBJ2-7; TRBD1 aligns across 7 bases. V lost 1 base and J lost 0; bases outside the gene matches: 3. The CDR3 contains 15 residues. Germline CDR1 and CDR2: MNHEY and SVGEGT. The CDR3 nucleotides read TGTGCCAGCAGTTACTACCGACAGGGCTCCTACGAGCAGTACTTC. This codes for CASSYYRQGSYEQYF.

The chain uses TRBV19 and TRBJ2-5; D uncertain. V shed 3 bases and J shed 6 bases, with 11 bases lying between them. Per germline, CDR1 LNHDA and CDR2 SQIVND (reference sequence). This CDR3 spans 13 amino acids. This CDR3 reads CASSISGRKTQYF. As DNA, the CDR3 is TGTGCCAGTAGTATTAGTGGGCGAAAGACCCAGTACTTC.

This CDR3 is CASSLNPLAGTYEQYF. CDR3 sequence (DNA): TGCGCCAGCAGCTTGAATCCGCTAGCGGGAACCTACGAGCAGTACTTC. The chain has TRBV5-1 and TRBJ2-7; 9 bases are shared with TRBD2. This CDR3 spans 16 amino acids. Germline CDR1 and CDR2: SGHRS and YFSETQ. V trimming: 1 base; J trimming: 2 bases; junction bases outside the gene matches: 7. Using reference TRBV5-1 and TRBJ2-7 for the parts outside the CDR3, the full variable domain is KAGVTQTPRYLIKTRGQQVTLSCSPISGHRSVSWYQQTPGQGLQFLFEYFSETQRNKGNFPGRFSGRQFSNSRSEMNVSTLELGDSALYLCASSLNPLAGTYEQYFGPGTRLTVT.

The gene calls are TRBV6-2 or TRBV6-3 and TRBJ2-7; 12 positions agree with TRBD2. The CDR3 loop spans 16 amino acids. V gave up 5 bases and J gave up 2 bases; unmatched junction bases: 7. CDR1 and CDR2 from the germline V gene are MNHEY and SVGEGT. The CDR3 loop is CASSGTSGLKPYEQYF. The CDR3 nucleotides read TGTGCCAGCAGTGGGACTAGCGGGCTTAAACCCTACGAGCAGTACTTC.

This clone was recorded only once. The rearrangement joins TRBV6-2 or TRBV6-3 to TRBJ2-2; TRBD1 might be the D (6 bases). CDR3 length: 14 residues. The ends were cut back, 5 bases at V and 1 base at J, with 8 bases in the middle. The germline CDR1 and CDR2 sequences are MNHEY and SVGEGT. The CDR3 coding sequence is TGTGCCAGCAGTGTACAGGGGAACACCGGGGAGCTGTTTTTT. Encoded protein: CASSVQGNTGELFF.

The J gene is TRBJ1-2, the V gene TRBV5-1; D possibly corresponds to TRBD1 (6 bases). Germline V gene data show CDR1 as SGHRS and CDR2 as YFSETQ. Trimming took 1 base from V and 8 from J, leaving 12 bases between them. The CDR3 loop spans 13 amino acids. CDR3 in amino acids: CASSLSQGDGYTF. CDR3 in DNA: TGCGCCAGCAGCTTGTCACAGGGCGACGGCTACACCTTC. Full variable domain (rest looked up from reference TRBV5-1 and TRBJ1-2): KAGVTQTPRYLIKTRGQQVTLSCSPISGHRSVSWYQQTPGQGLQFLFEYFSETQRNKGNFPGRFSGRQFSNSRSEMNVSTLELGDSALYLCASSLSQGDGYTFGSGTRLTVV.

The chain recombines TRBV12-5 with TRBJ2-5, with 8 positions matching TRBD2. There are 14 residues in the CDR3. Germline trimming cut 1 base from V and 2 bases from J; bases unmatched to any gene: 0. Germline values: CDR1 LGHNT, CDR2 FRNRAP. CDR3 region: CASGLGGGQETQYF. Written as DNA, the CDR3 is TGTGCTAGTGGTTTGGGCGGGGGGCAAGAGACCCAGTACTTC.

This clone was seen once. The chain recombines TRBV20-1 with TRBJ2-7; 11 bases are shared with TRBD2. V lost 3 bases and J lost 2; bases outside the gene matches: 6. Germline V lookup: CDR1 DFQATT, CDR2 SNEGSKA (reference sequence). The CDR3 has 15 amino acids. In nucleotides, the CDR3 is TGCAGTGCTAGTGGTCGACTAGCGGGAACCTACGAGCAGTACTTC. Translation: CSASGRLAGTYEQYF.

The chain carries TRBV14 and TRBJ2-1; D may be TRBD1 (5 bases). V lost 0 bases, J lost 6 bases, and 18 bases lay in between. The CDR3 is made up of 17 amino acids. CDR1 and CDR2 (germline): SGHDN, FVKESK. The CDR3 nucleotides read TGTGCCAGCAGCCAAGATCCCAGCCTTGGGCAGGGCAATGAGCAGTTCTTC. It yields the protein CASSQDPSLGQGNEQFF.

The rearrangement joins TRBV10-3 to TRBJ2-1, with 10 positions matching TRBD2. CDR1 is ENHRY and CDR2 is SYGVKD in the germline V gene. The CDR3 is 16 amino acids. Trimming took 6 bases from V and 7 from J; bases not matched to a gene: 12. The CDR3 DNA reads TGTGCCATCAGGGGAGCCCCGGGACTAGCGTCGAATGAGCAGTTCTTC. Its translation: CAIRGAPGLASNEQFF.

The chain links TRBV11-2 to TRBJ2-2; 9 bases line up with TRBD2. CDR1 is SGHAT and CDR2 is FQNNGV in the germline V gene. The J segment lost 0 bases and the V segment lost 5 bases, leaving 7 bases of the junction unmatched. This CDR3 spans 17 amino acids. The CDR3 coding sequence is TGTGCCAGCAGCCCCCAAGCGGGAGGTGCGAACACCGGGGAGCTGTTTTTT. It translates to CASSPQAGGANTGELFF.

V and J are TRBV21-1 and TRBJ2-7; the DNA was not used to check the table's D call, TRBD2. TRBV21-1 is annotated as a pseudogene. The CDR3 has 19 residues. CDR3 protein: CASTTRDLREGLGIHEQYF. The CDR3 coding sequence is TGTGCCAGCACCACCCGAGATTTGCGGGAGGGCCTGGGAATCCACGAGCAGTACTTC.

The V and J genes are TRBV6-1 and TRBJ2-5; D unresolved. This CDR3 has 14 amino acids. Trimming removed 0 bases at V and 5 bases at J, with 10 bases between. The germline CDR1 and CDR2 sequences are MNHNS and SASEGT. CDR3 in DNA: TGTGCCAGCAGTGAAGCCGCGCATTCCGAGACCCAGTACTTC. Its translation: CASSEAAHSETQYF.

This rearrangement joins TRBV30 to TRBJ1-5; tentative D call: TRBD1 (5 bases). CDR3 length: 13 residues. Germline V gene sequence: CDR1 GTSNPN, CDR2 SVGIG (reference sequence). V was pared by 0 bases and J by 5 bases, with 8 bases between. The CDR3 DNA is TGTGCCTGGAGTGTCCGGGGGGATCAGCCCCAGCATTTT. Translated, it gives CAWSVRGDQPQHF.

The gene calls are TRBV27 and TRBJ2-5, with D possibly being TRBD1 (7 bases). The ends were cut back, 5 bases at V and 5 bases at J, with 21 bases in the middle. Germline V lookup: CDR1 MNHEY, CDR2 SMNVEV (reference sequence). There are 16 residues in the CDR3. CDR3 loop: CASSPRGVENEETQYF. In DNA form, the CDR3 reads TGTGCCAGCAGTCCCAGGGGGGTTGAAAACGAGGAGACCCAGTACTTC.

V is TRBV5-6 and J is TRBJ1-5, with a weak D call TRBD1 (5 bases). With 2 bases removed from V and 4 bases from J, the gap between germline ends came to 13 bases. Germline CDR1 and CDR2: SGHDT and YYEEEE. The CDR3 contains 15 residues. DNA of the CDR3: TGTGCCAGCAGCTTAAGGGGTGGGAAAAATCAGCCCCAGCATTTT. Its protein product is CASSLRGGKNQPQHF.

This chain connects TRBV6-5 to TRBJ1-5, with D unresolved. Germline assignment: CDR1 MNHEY and CDR2 SVGAGI. The CDR3 is 15 amino acids. V was shortened by 4 bases and J by 2 bases, with 12 bases between the two germline ends. The CDR3 DNA is TGTGCCAGCAGTTCGGGGTACGACGGCAATCAGCCCCAGCATTTT. Translating it yields CASSSGYDGNQPQHF.

This sequence joins TRBV7-9 and TRBJ2-1; the D is unclear. Trimming took 0 bases from V and 9 from J, leaving 12 bases between them. The germline V gene encodes CDR1 SEHNR and CDR2 FQNEAQ (reference sequence). The CDR3 has 14 amino acids. The CDR3 DNA sequence: TGTGCCAGCAGCTTAGCGTTAGCCAGAGGTGAGCAGTTCTTC. This translates into CASSLALARGEQFF. The variable domain in full, completed from reference TRBV7-9 and TRBJ2-1, reads DTGVSQNPRHKITKRGQNVTFRCDPISEHNRLYWYRQTLGQGPEFLTYFQNEAQLEKSRLLSDRFSAERPKGSFSTLEIQRTEQGDSAMYLCASSLALARGEQFFGPGTRLTVL.

The J gene is TRBJ2-7, the V gene TRBV5-5, with 8 positions matching TRBD1. The junction had 7 bases not matched to a gene; V was cut back by 2 bases and J by 3 bases. Germline CDR1 and CDR2: SGHKS and YYEKEE (reference sequence). This CDR3 contains 15 residues. The CDR3 bases are TGTGCCAGCAGCTTCAGTTTTACAGGGGGCTACGAGCAGTACTTC. This gives the protein CASSFSFTGGYEQYF.